These 13 T cell receptor beta chains originate from one sample sequenced in a study of cytomegalovirus exposure and HLA in healthy donors. The study ran its PCR with 60 Vbeta and 13 Jbeta primers. TCRdb's table, derived via immunoSEQ multiplex PCR, lists solely in-frame clones and lacks some. The sample lists around 180,000 clones; just under 85% were seen once. The material sequenced was PBMCs. The receptors shown here come from a girl aged 10-17 years in good health and CMV-seropositive.

The chain uses TRBV18 and TRBJ1-1; 9 bases are shared with TRBD1. The CDR3 sequence is 13 residues long. The V and J ends lost 7 bases and 5 bases, in that order; junction bases with no gene match: 5. The germline V gene has CDR1 KGHSH and CDR2 LQKENI. CDR3 region: CASLSTGGTEAFF. As DNA, the CDR3 is TGTGCCAGCTTATCGACAGGGGGTACTGAAGCTTTCTTT.

The CDR3 loop reads CASSGQGEQYF. CDR3 coding DNA: TGTGCCAGCAGTGGACAGGGAGAGCAGTACTTC. V and J are TRBV2 and TRBJ2-7; 7 bases line up with TRBD1. The CDR3 is 11 residues long. Losses at the gene ends were 4 bases for V and 7 bases for J; bases not matched to a gene: 1. From germline, CDR1 is SNHLY and CDR2 FYNNEI.

V and J are TRBV2 and TRBJ2-1, with TRBD1 identical over 7 bases. Losses at the gene ends were 5 bases for V and 10 bases for J; bases not matched to a gene: 17. CDR3 length: 16 amino acids. Germline V CDR1 and CDR2: SNHLY, FYNNEI. CDR3 region: CASSIRQGAFRGEQFF. The DNA for the CDR3 is TGTGCCAGCAGTATAAGACAGGGAGCCTTTAGGGGGGAGCAGTTCTTC.

The V gene is TRBV19, the J gene TRBJ1-1; a weak D match, TRBD1 (5 bases). Trimming left V 5 bases short and J 1 base short, with 8 bases between. This CDR3 has 13 residues. Germline V lookup: CDR1 LNHDA, CDR2 SQIVND (reference sequence). The CDR3 region is CASSLQENTEAFF. CDR3 DNA: TGTGCCAGTAGTCTACAGGAGAACACTGAAGCTTTCTTT.

The chain links TRBV30 to TRBJ2-7; 11 nucleotides line up with TRBD2. CDR1 and CDR2 (germline): GTSNPN, SVGIG (reference sequence). The CDR3 spans 14 residues. Trimming took 4 bases from V and 2 from J; bases not matched to a gene: 4. The CDR3 sequence is CAWISGGGTYEQYF. Here the CDR3 DNA reads TGTGCCTGGATTAGCGGGGGGGGTACCTACGAGCAGTACTTC.

This chain links TRBV5-1 with TRBJ2-7; possibly TRBD1 for D (6 bases). Deletions cut 4 bases from V and 1 base from J, with 27 bases between. Germline V gene data show CDR1 as SGHRS and CDR2 as YFSETQ. The CDR3 is 19 residues long. The CDR3 sequence is CASSKTANYREKGSYEQYF. Here the CDR3 DNA reads TGCGCCAGCAGCAAAACGGCCAACTACAGGGAGAAAGGATCCTACGAGCAGTACTTC.

This clone was recorded a few times. The CDR3 DNA sequence: TGTGCCAGCAGTGGCGGGACAGGGTTATTCGCTGAAGCTTTCTTT. Translated: CASSGGTGLFAEAFF. The chain carries TRBV2 and TRBJ1-1; 9 bases align to TRBD1. Germline CDR1 reads SNHLY; CDR2 reads FYNNEI. The J segment lost 6 bases and the V segment lost 4 bases, leaving 9 bases of the junction unmatched. This CDR3 spans 15 amino acids.

The V and J genes are TRBV11-2 and TRBJ1-1; TRBD1 is a possible D gene (5 bases). Germline V gene sequence: CDR1 SGHAT, CDR2 FQNNGV. CDR3 length: 17 amino acids. Trimming stripped 2 bases from V and 1 base from J, with 17 bases between. CDR3 region: CASSLRPGGVSNTEAFF. For the CDR3, the DNA is TGTGCCAGCAGCTTACGGCCCGGGGGGGTATCGAACACTGAAGCTTTCTTT.

The V gene is TRBV5-6, the J gene TRBJ1-1, with TRBD1 matching 9 bases. This CDR3 spans 15 amino acids. V gave up 4 bases and J gave up 4 bases; unmatched junction bases: 8. The germline gives CDR1 SGHDT, CDR2 YYEEEE. The chain's CDR3 is CASSLGQGVGTEAFF. CDR3 nucleotide sequence: TGTGCCAGCAGCCTGGGACAGGGAGTTGGCACTGAAGCTTTCTTT.

This rearrangement joins TRBV10-2 to TRBJ2-1, with TRBD1 matching 9 bases. Germline-derived CDR1 and CDR2 are WSHSY and SAAADI. J gave up 5 bases and V 4 bases, and 0 bases lay outside the gene matches. The CDR3 spans 13 residues. This CDR3 reads CASSGTGDNEQFF. Here the CDR3 DNA reads TGCGCCAGCAGTGGGACAGGGGACAATGAGCAGTTCTTC.

The chain recombines TRBV11-3 with TRBJ2-5, with 15 bases fitting TRBD2. This CDR3 contains 17 residues. V trimming: 5 bases; J trimming: 3 bases; junction bases outside the gene matches: 7. The germline V gene has CDR1 SGHNT and CDR2 YENEEA. The CDR3 DNA sequence: TGTGCCAGCAGCCGGACTAGCGGGGGGGTAGGTGAAGAGACCCAGTACTTC. It codes for CASSRTSGGVGEETQYF.

The V gene is TRBV6-1, the J gene TRBJ1-2; D gene uncertain. This CDR3 is 14 amino acids long. V was trimmed by 4 bases and J by 7 bases, leaving 16 bases between them. In germline, CDR1 is MNHNS, CDR2 SASEGT. In DNA form, the CDR3 reads TGTGCCAGCAGTGCGGCTGGAGGGTGGAGTGGCTACACCTTC. This gives the protein CASSAAGGWSGYTF.

This chain links TRBV20-1 with TRBJ1-4, with D unclear. This CDR3 has 11 residues. V gave up 3 bases and J gave up 8 bases, with 7 bases separating them. CDR1 DFQATT and CDR2 SNEGSKA come from the germline V gene (reference sequence). The CDR3 region is CSASGREKLFF. The CDR3 DNA sequence: TGCAGTGCTAGCGGCAGGGAAAAACTGTTTTTT.